This T cell receptor beta chain was captured in a study of blood T cell repertoires in COVID-19. Across the study: Acute and convalescent COVID-19 samples came from the United States, Italy and Spain. PBMCs, B-cell-depleted T cells, or T cells provided the cDNA or gDNA that made up the material.

Participant ages covered about 18 to 100 years across some 25 US areas. V lost 2 bases to trimming and J lost 7 bases; unmatched junction nucleotides: 4. Germline lookup yields CDR1 ENHRY and CDR2 SYGVKD. The CDR3 runs to 14 residues. The repertoire was sequenced with immunoSEQ multiplex PCR; TCRdb's copy has only in-frame clones and lacks some. The sample shows 160,000 or so clones, 80% of them seen only once. The chain recombines TRBV10-3 with TRBJ1-5, with 8 bases lining up with TRBD1. Sequenced input: PBMCs or T cells enriched from blood (not recorded which). This receptor was taken from a woman aged 60-70 years who had recovered from COVID-19. This CDR3 reads CAISEGQGGQPQHF. CDR3 bases: TGTGCCATCAGTGAGGGACAGGGAGGGCAGCCCCAGCATTTT.